The entry below gives a single T cell receptor (beta chain) sequence along with its context. This record belongs to a study of T cells expressing NK-cell markers. The CDR3 is 16 residues long. CDR1 is KGHSH, CDR2 LQKENI, per germline. TCRdb re-called the 5' RACE reads and catalogs CDR3 proteins one per entry, DNA excluded. Recorded for this sample: under 600,000 distinct CDR3 sequences. This receptor was identified in a woman aged 50 to 60 in good health. This sequence joins TRBV18 and TRBJ1-5; TCRdb names TRBD1, which stays unverified in the absence of DNA. Sequenced: blood T cells: a sorted CD56 or NKG2C T cell subset, CD4+ or CD8+ T cells, or bulk PBMC T cells (not recorded which). CDR3 region: CASSLFRGDRHQPQHF.